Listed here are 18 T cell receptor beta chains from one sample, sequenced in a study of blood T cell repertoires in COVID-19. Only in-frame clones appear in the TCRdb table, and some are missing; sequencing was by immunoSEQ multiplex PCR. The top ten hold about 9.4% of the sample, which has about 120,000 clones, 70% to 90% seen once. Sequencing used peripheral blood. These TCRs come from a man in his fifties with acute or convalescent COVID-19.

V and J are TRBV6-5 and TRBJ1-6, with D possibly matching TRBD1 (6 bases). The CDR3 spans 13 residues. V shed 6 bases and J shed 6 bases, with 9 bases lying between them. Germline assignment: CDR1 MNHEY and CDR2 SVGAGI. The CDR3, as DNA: TGTGCCAGCAGCAGGGGTAGTAATTCACCCCTCCACTTT. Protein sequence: CASSRGSNSPLHF.

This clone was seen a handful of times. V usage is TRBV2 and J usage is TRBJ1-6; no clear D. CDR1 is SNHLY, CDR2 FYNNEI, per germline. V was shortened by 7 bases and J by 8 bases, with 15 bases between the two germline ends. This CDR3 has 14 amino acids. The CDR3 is CASTATTTYSPLHF. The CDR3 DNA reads TGTGCCAGCACCGCGACAACAACGTATTCACCCCTCCACTTT.

The chain's CDR3 is CASSTGTAGSNQPQHF. The CDR3 coding sequence is TGCGCCAGCAGCACCGGGACAGCCGGGAGCAATCAGCCCCAGCATTTT. V usage is TRBV5-1 and J usage is TRBJ1-5, with 7 bases lining up with TRBD1. This CDR3 is built from 16 residues. The V gene end was trimmed by 4 bases and the J gene end by 1 base; junction bases not matched to a gene: 8. CDR1 and CDR2 (germline): SGHRS, YFSETQ.

The CDR3 nucleotides read TGCGCCAGCAGCTTGACAGGAATCTATGGCTACACCTTC. It specifies CASSLTGIYGYTF. The chain is built from TRBV5-1 and TRBJ1-2; perhaps TRBD1 as D (5 bases). The CDR3 length is 13 residues. The ends were cut back, 1 base at V and 4 bases at J, with 8 bases in the middle. Germline loops: CDR1 SGHRS, CDR2 YFSETQ.

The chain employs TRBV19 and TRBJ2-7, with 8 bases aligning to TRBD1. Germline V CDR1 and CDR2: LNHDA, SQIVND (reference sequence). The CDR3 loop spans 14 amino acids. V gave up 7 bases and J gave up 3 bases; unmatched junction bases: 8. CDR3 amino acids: CASTAGQGHYEQYF. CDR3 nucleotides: TGTGCCAGTACAGCCGGACAGGGCCACTACGAGCAGTACTTC.

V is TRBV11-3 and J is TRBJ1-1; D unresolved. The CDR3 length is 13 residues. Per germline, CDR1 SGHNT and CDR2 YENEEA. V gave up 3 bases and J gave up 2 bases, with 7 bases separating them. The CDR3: CASSFRGNTEAFF. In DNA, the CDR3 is TGTGCCAGCAGCTTTCGAGGAAACACTGAAGCTTTCTTT.

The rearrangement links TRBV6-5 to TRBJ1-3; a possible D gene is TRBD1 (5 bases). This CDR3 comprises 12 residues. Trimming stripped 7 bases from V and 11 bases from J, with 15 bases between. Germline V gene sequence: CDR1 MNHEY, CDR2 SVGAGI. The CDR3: CASKWDSAPIYF. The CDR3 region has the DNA TGTGCCAGCAAATGGGACTCGGCCCCCATATATTTT.

CDR3 sequence: CASSVDRGTPLHF. The CDR3 nucleotides read TGTGCCAGCAGCGTGGACAGGGGAACTCCCCTCCACTTT. The chain recombines TRBV5-4 with TRBJ1-6, with 9 bases matching TRBD1. V lost 4 bases to trimming and J lost 13 bases; unmatched junction nucleotides: 6. The V gene's germline CDR1 is SGHNT and CDR2 YYREEE (reference sequence). The CDR3 runs to 13 residues.

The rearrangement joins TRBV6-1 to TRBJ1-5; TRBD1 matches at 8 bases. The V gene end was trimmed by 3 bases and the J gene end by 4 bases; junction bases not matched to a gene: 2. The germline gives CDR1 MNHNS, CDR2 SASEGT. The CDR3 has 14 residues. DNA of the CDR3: TGTGCCAGCAGTGATCAGGGGGCTAATCAGCCCCAGCATTTT. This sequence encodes CASSDQGANQPQHF.

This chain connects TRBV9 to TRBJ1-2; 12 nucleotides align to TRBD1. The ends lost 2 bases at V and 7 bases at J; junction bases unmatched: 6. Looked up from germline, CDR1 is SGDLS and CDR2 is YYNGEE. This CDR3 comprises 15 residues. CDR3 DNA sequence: TGTGCCAGCAGCGTGGCCGGGACAGGGGGCGGTGGCTACACCTTC. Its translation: CASSVAGTGGGGYTF.

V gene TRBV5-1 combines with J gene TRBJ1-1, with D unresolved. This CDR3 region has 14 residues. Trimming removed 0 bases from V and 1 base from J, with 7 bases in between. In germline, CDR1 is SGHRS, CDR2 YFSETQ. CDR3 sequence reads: CASSLVEGNTEAFF. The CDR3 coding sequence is TGCGCCAGCAGCTTGGTCGAGGGGAACACTGAAGCTTTCTTT.

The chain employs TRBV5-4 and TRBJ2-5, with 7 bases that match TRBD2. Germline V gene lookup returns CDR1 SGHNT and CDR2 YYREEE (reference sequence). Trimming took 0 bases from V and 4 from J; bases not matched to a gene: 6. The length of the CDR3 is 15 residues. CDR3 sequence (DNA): TGTGCCAGCAGCTTGGGACTAGCTGGAGGAGAGACCCAGTACTTC. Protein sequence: CASSLGLAGGETQYF.

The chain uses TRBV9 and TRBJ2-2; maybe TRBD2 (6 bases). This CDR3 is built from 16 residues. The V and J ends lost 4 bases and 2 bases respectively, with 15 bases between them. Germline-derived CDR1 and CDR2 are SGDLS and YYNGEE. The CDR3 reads CASSKAGGPNTGELFF. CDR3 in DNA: TGTGCCAGCAGCAAAGCCGGGGGACCCAACACCGGGGAGCTGTTTTTT.

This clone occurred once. The DNA of the CDR3 is TGCGCCAGCAGCCCTGGACTGCGCACAGATACGCAGTATTTT. Its protein is CASSPGLRTDTQYF. The rearrangement links TRBV5-1 to TRBJ2-3; a weak D match, TRBD2 (5 bases). The V and J ends lost 4 bases and 1 base respectively, with 10 bases between them. The germline gives CDR1 SGHRS, CDR2 YFSETQ. The CDR3 length is 14 residues.

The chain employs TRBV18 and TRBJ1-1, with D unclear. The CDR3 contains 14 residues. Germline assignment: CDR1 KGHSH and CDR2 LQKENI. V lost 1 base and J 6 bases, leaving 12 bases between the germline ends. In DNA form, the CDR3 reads TGTGCCAGCTCACCACTCGGGGTTGGGGCTGAAGCTTTCTTT. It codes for CASSPLGVGAEAFF.

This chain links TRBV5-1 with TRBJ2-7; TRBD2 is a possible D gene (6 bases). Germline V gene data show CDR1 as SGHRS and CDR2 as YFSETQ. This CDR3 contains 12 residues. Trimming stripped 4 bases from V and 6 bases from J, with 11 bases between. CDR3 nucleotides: TGCGCCAGCAGCGAGGTGGGGGGCGAGCAGTACTTC. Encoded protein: CASSEVGGEQYF.

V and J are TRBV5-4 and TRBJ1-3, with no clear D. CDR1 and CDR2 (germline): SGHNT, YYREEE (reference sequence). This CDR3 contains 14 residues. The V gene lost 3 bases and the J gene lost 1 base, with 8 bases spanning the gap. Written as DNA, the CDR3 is TGTGCCAGCAGCTCCCCCCGGTCTGGAAACACCATATATTTT. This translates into CASSSPRSGNTIYF.

This chain's CDR3 is CSVEKGDRDRGYGYTF. The CDR3 region has the DNA TGCAGCGTTGAAAAAGGGGACAGGGACCGGGGCTATGGCTACACCTTC. V is TRBV29-1 and J is TRBJ1-2, with 9 bases that match TRBD1. Germline values: CDR1 SQVTM, CDR2 ANQGSEA. Trimming cost V 2 bases and J 4 bases; bases outside gene matches: 11. The CDR3 sequence is 16 residues long.